The rows below give T cell receptor beta chains drawn from one sample of a study of technical replicates of blood from a handful of donors. Assay used: immunoSEQ multiplex PCR; TCRdb lists only in-frame clones, some missing. The sample records 80,000 or so clones, approximately 96% being singletons. Material for sequencing was T cells isolated from PBMCs. Source of these receptors: a human donor in good health. CDR3s include the opening cysteine and the closing phenylalanine or tryptophan. Each record gives: D gene, V gene, J gene, clone size, CDR3 DNA, CDR3 protein. A D gene is named only where the DNA matches it firmly. Clone size appears in some rows only: once, few, many, or a class for an expanded clone.

NA	TRBV6-5	TRBJ2-2	NA	TGTGCCAGCAGTTACAGGGTCGGAGGGGAAGGGGAGCTGTTTTTT	CASSYRVGGEGELFF
TRBD2	TRBV6-4	TRBJ2-1	NA	TGTGCCAGCAGTGACGGGACTAGCGGGTACAATGAGCAGTTCTTC	CASSDGTSGYNEQFF
NA	TRBV2	TRBJ2-5	NA	TGTGCCAGCACGGGGGAGACCCAGTACTTC	CASTGETQYF
TRBD1	TRBV5-1	TRBJ1-2	NA	TGCGCCAGCAGCCGAAATGGTGAGGGGGCTGGATATGGCTACACCTTC	CASSRNGEGAGYGYTF
TRBD2	TRBV6-6	TRBJ2-5	NA	TGTGCCAGCAGTTACTCGACTAGCGACGAGACCCAGTACTTC	CASSYSTSDETQYF
TRBD2	TRBV4-2	TRBJ2-7	NA	TGTGCCAGCAGCCAAGATCCGACGGAAGCGGGAATTTACGAGCAGTACTTC	CASSQDPTEAGIYEQYF
TRBD2	TRBV9	TRBJ2-1	NA	TGTGCCAGCAGCGCCGGGACTAGCGGGAGTGGCGAGCAGTTCTTC	CASSAGTSGSGEQFF
NA	TRBV29-1	TRBJ2-2	few	TGCAGCGTTGAAGGTTTGAGGACCGGGGAGCTGTTTTTT	CSVEGLRTGELFF
TRBD1	TRBV6-6	TRBJ1-2	NA	TGTGCCAGCAGTTACAGGGACAGGGGCTTGAGCTATGGCTACACCTTC	CASSYRDRGLSYGYTF
NA	TRBV30	TRBJ1-1	NA	TGTGCCTGGAGTGTAATGGCCGTCGAGGGCGCTTTCTTT	CAWSVMAVEGAFF
NA	TRBV7-6	TRBJ2-7	NA	TGTGCCAGCAGCTTAGAGGGCAGGGGCGACGAGCAGTACTTC	CASSLEGRGDEQYF
TRBD1	TRBV10-3	TRBJ2-6	NA	TGTGCCATCAGTGAGTGGCTCCGGGACAGACTTTCTGGGGCCAACGTCCTGACTTTC	CAISEWLRDRLSGANVLTF
TRBD2	TRBV5-1	TRBJ2-3	NA	TGCGCCAGCAGCTTGGACACCCTTGGACTAGCGGGAGGGGACGACACAGATACGCAGTATTTT	CASSLDTLGLAGGDDTDTQYF
TRBD2	TRBV27	TRBJ2-7	NA	TGTGCCAGCAGTTTAAGGACTAGCGACACCTACGAGCAGTACTTC	CASSLRTSDTYEQYF
NA	TRBV9	TRBJ1-1	NA	TGTGCCAGCAGCGCCGGGGGGAACACTGAAGCTTTCTTT	CASSAGGNTEAFF
TRBD1	TRBV28	TRBJ2-7	NA	TGTGCCAGCAGCCCGGACAGGGAAAGCGAGCAGTACTTC	CASSPDRESEQYF
NA	TRBV30	TRBJ1-1	NA	TGTGCCTGGAGGGACAGTAGAAACACTGAAGCTTTCTTT	CAWRDSRNTEAFF
TRBD1	TRBV27	TRBJ1-2	once	TGTGCCAGTGGACAGGGCGTCTATGGCTACACCTTC	CASGQGVYGYTF
TRBD1	TRBV29-1	TRBJ2-2	NA	TGCAGCGTTGAAGATACCGGGACAGGCGCGAACGGGGAGCTGTTTTTT	CSVEDTGTGANGELFF
TRBD2	TRBV2	TRBJ2-7	NA	TGTGCCAGCGGGACCGGGACTACTATTTACGAGCAGTACTTC	CASGTGTTIYEQYF
NA	TRBV5-4	TRBJ2-7	NA	TGTGCCAGCAGCTTAGTCAGGGGTGAAAACGAGCAGTACTTC	CASSLVRGENEQYF
NA	TRBV30	TRBJ1-5	few	TGTGCCTGGAGTACGATGGTGGGGCCTCAGCCCCAGCATTTT	CAWSTMVGPQPQHF
NA	TRBV5-1	TRBJ2-1	NA	TGCGCCAGCAGCCAGAGCTCCACCGGGACTTGGGGGGTGGATGAGCAGTTCTTC	CASSQSSTGTWGVDEQFF
TRBD2	TRBV11-1	TRBJ2-2	NA	TGTGCCAGCACAGAACTAGCGGGAGAAGTCGGCGGGGAGCTGTTTTTT	CASTELAGEVGGELFF
TRBD2	TRBV7-9	TRBJ2-1	NA	TGTGCCAGCAGCTCAAGAGCGGGAGTACTGGGGGATGAGCAGTTCTTC	CASSSRAGVLGDEQFF
TRBD2	TRBV19	TRBJ2-7	NA	TGTGCCAGTAGTATAACCCCTAGCGGGAATTACGAGCAGTACTTC	CASSITPSGNYEQYF
NA	TRBV14	TRBJ1-1	NA	TGTGCCAGCAGCCAAGTAGACGGAGGCACTGAAGCTTTCTTT	CASSQVDGGTEAFF
NA	TRBV18	TRBJ1-5	few	TGTGCCAGCTCCCTGGGCAGGGAGGAAGGGGAGCAGCCCCAGCATTTT	CASSLGREEGEQPQHF
NA	TRBV21-1	TRBJ2-7	once	TGTGCCAGCAGAGGAGGTACTAGCGGGACCTGCGAGCAGTACTTC	CASRGGTSGTCEQYF
NA	TRBV9	TRBJ2-6	NA	TGTGCCAGCAGCCAACTGGCAGGTGTGTCCTCTGGGGCCAACGTCCTGACTTTC	CASSQLAGVSSGANVLTF
TRBD1	TRBV11-2	TRBJ2-5	NA	TGTGCCAGCGGGTCGACAGGGGGCGAGGAGACCCAGTACTTC	CASGSTGGEETQYF
NA	TRBV10-3	TRBJ2-3	NA	TGTGCCATCAGAGAATCGGGGGTGCGCACAGATACGCAGTATTTT	CAIRESGVRTDTQYF
NA	TRBV28	TRBJ1-1	NA	TGTGCCAGCAGCCCTTACTCAGTCTACAGGTACACTGAAGCTTTCTTT	CASSPYSVYRYTEAFF
NA	TRBV18	TRBJ2-7	NA	TGTGCCAGCTCACCCCCCGGGAGTATGTACGAGCAGTACTTC	CASSPPGSMYEQYF
NA	TRBV5-1	TRBJ1-4	NA	TGCGCCAGCAGCTTTCCGGGAACGAATGAAAAACTGTTTTTT	CASSFPGTNEKLFF
TRBD1	TRBV9	TRBJ1-4	NA	TGTGCCAGCAGCGCGTCGACAGGGCAAGGCGAAAAACTGTTTTTT	CASSASTGQGEKLFF
TRBD2	TRBV13	TRBJ2-5	once	TGTGCCAGCAGCATAAGACTAGCTGGTAGAGAGACCCAGTACTTC	CASSIRLAGRETQYF
NA	TRBV5-1	TRBJ2-1	NA	TGCGCCAGCAGCCCAGAAGCGTCCCGCTCCTACAATGAGCAGTTCTTC	CASSPEASRSYNEQFF
TRBD1	TRBV9	TRBJ2-6	NA	TGTGCCAGCAGCGTCCCCCGGGACAGCCTTTTCTCTGGGGCCAACGTCCTGACTTTC	CASSVPRDSLFSGANVLTF
NA	TRBV6-5	TRBJ2-7	NA	TGTGCCAGCTCTTGGGGCTGGACCTACGAGCAGTACTTC	CASSWGWTYEQYF
NA	TRBV13	TRBJ2-3	once	TGTGCCAGCAGCTTAGGGTCGGATACGCAGTATTTT	CASSLGSDTQYF
NA	TRBV29-1	TRBJ1-2	NA	TGCAGCGTCCTAAGGGGGGGCAGCTATGGCTACACCTTC	CSVLRGGSYGYTF
TRBD1	TRBV6-5	TRBJ1-4	NA	TGTGCCAGCAGCCCCGGGACAGGGACTGAAAAACTGTTTTTT	CASSPGTGTEKLFF
NA	TRBV28	TRBJ1-4	once	TGTGCCAGCAGTTTATTTCAGGGCTATGAAAAACTGTTTTTT	CASSLFQGYEKLFF
TRBD1	TRBV4-2	TRBJ2-1	NA	TGTGCCAGCAGCCAATTCCTAGGGACAGCCTACAATGAGCAGTTCTTC	CASSQFLGTAYNEQFF
TRBD2	TRBV28	TRBJ2-1	NA	TGTGCCGCCTCCGGGACTAGCTCCTACAATGAGCAGTTCTTC	CAASGTSSYNEQFF
NA	TRBV9	TRBJ2-5	NA	TGTGCCAGCAGCGTAGGTCCAGGGGCGTGGGAGACCCAGTACTTC	CASSVGPGAWETQYF
NA	TRBV5-6	TRBJ2-5	NA	TGTGCCAGCAGCTCGAGTAGGGGGATCCACCGGGAGACCCAGTACTTC	CASSSSRGIHRETQYF